This T cell receptor (beta chain) was sequenced for a study of CD8 T cells in Susac syndrome. Study results and caveats: It was acknowledged in the study that its TCR sequencing and HLA analysis involved a relatively small number of individuals.

Blood CD8+ and CD4+ T cells underwent high-throughput TCR beta sequencing. Trimming left V 4 bases short and J 3 bases short, with 9 bases between. The CDR3 runs to 13 residues. Random hexamers were used to reverse transcribe the RNA input (roughly 0.5 to 1 ug). Amplification of TCR beta CDR3 was carried out by immunoSEQ multiplex PCR, which covered 54 Vbeta and 13 Jbeta segments. TCRdb used MiXCR to reprocess the immunoSEQ multiplex PCR reads, holding one entry per CDR3 protein. The sample yields about 300,000 distinct CDR3 sequences, around 91% seen once. To note about this clonotype: Its specificity is not known.

The source is a human donor with multiple sclerosis. Sequenced material: CD8+ T cells from PBMCs. The rearrangement uses TRBV12-3 or TRBV12-4 and TRBJ1-1; the D is unclear. In DNA form, the CDR3 reads TGTGCCAGCAGTTACGGAAGGGACACTGAAGCTTTCTTT. This translates into CASSYGRDTEAFF.